This T cell receptor beta chain was observed in a study of T cell responses to AZD1222 COVID-19 vaccine (dated by TCRdb to about 2021). The study in broad terms: Because spike-specific TCR depth and breadth did not differ between the two schedules, AZD1222 recipients who got a second dose at roughly 4 weeks were pooled with those who got a second dose at roughly 12 weeks. Trial participants were enrolled into age subgroups of 18-55, 56-69 and 70-plus years, which contained about 160, 30 and 59 TCR-sequenced participants, respectively. TCR sequencing was performed for 230 to 250 trial participants, of whom 200 to 220 were given two doses of AZD1222 and approximately 26 were given two doses of MenACWY control vaccine. What the study reported, not specific to this receptor: Conclusions about previously exposed vaccinees are limited, since just a handful of AZD1222 recipients were seropositive for SARS-CoV-2 at baseline. CD4 TCRs associated with the vaccine covered the entire spike protein, and the dominant responses were in regions 160-218 and 743-854. Reportedly, close to half of the unique spike-specific TCRs recognized epitopes lying outside the regions that are mutated in the B.1.351 and B.1.1.7 variants. A significant rise in spike-specific TCR breadth and depth was observed after two AZD1222 doses relative to day 0 and relative to MenACWY recipients. No day 14 peak-response samples were available, so repertoires were characterized only after the peak T cell response. Participants were mostly white British and included more females than males, and it was suggested by the authors that clonal diversity may have been underestimated. The 56-69-year group was small, and its depth increase did not reach significance, likely because of low power.

Details on this clone: Its antigen has not been determined. No much larger clonotype is one base removed from it; base qualities were not supplied.

The CDR3 regions of human TCRbeta chains were analyzed by immunosequencing. Turning to the authors' computational methods: Repertoire TCRs were checked for matches against a reference library of SARS-CoV-2-specific TCRs that had been generated using the MIRA antigen-specificity platform. Breadth meant the fraction of unique TCRs that were SARS-CoV-2-associated, whereas depth meant the fraction of total T cells that were SARS-CoV-2-associated. Using the MIRA data, every spike-specific TCR was mapped to the spike region that the TCR reacted to and assigned to either a CD4 or a CD8 class. Log10-transformed breadth and depth values were compared by one-way ANOVA with Sidak's multiple comparisons tests. The table comes from immuneACCESS by way of TCRdb, which keeps in-frame sequences with V and J called. Part of the clones is missing from these tables; in studies checked, under half for an unresolved V gene and the rest for unknown reasons. V, J and clone size were drawn from that table, and D and trimming were deduced from the DNA. The sample table contains approximately 170,000 clones; only one count was recorded for about 91% of them. The ten largest clones capture under 5% of the sample.

Taken from the germline V gene (reference sequence), the CDR1 and CDR2 loops are SGHNT and YYREEE. Measured from the cysteine to the phenylalanine, the CDR3 is 13 residues long. The only DNA kept is the CDR3, 39 bases in frame from the first base. V loses 2 bases, J loses 2 bases, and the germline ends lie 6 bases apart. The meaning of the sample's time point label: baseline before first vaccination. Vaccinee samples were obtained from the UK trials COV001 and COV002, which included a single-blind randomized controlled phase 2/3 trial of AZD1222 (ChAdOx1 nCoV-19) in healthy adults. For TCRbeta chain sequencing, PBMC samples were collected from trial participants at day 0 and at day 28 after the second dose.

The sequence was obtained from an adult in good health. Sequencing used peripheral blood, obtained on day 0 of AZD1222 vaccination. The chain joins TRBV5-4 to TRBJ2-3; the D gene remains uncertain. The nucleotides are TGTGCCAGCAGCTTTACAGTCACAGATACGCAGTATTTT. Its amino acids are CASSFTVTDTQYF. Reference TRBV5-4 and TRBJ2-3 proteins supply the regions before and after the CDR3; the full variable domain is: ETGVTQSPTHLIKTRGQQVTLRCSSQSGHNTVSWYQQALGQGPQFIFQYYREEENGRGNFPPRFSGLQFPNYSSELNVNALELDDSALYLCASSFTVTDTQYFGPGTRLTVL.